This record covers a single T cell receptor beta chain. The data belong to a study of blood T cell repertoires in COVID-19. Whole-study context: Sites across the United States, Italy and Spain contributed samples from acute and convalescent COVID-19. Sources were T cells, B-cell-depleted T cells, or PBMCs; the material itself was cDNA or gDNA.

This CDR3 contains 16 residues. CDR1 and CDR2 (germline): KGHSH, LQKENI. Between the trimmed V and J ends, which lost 1 base and 2 bases, there was a span of 14 bases. Data came from immunoSEQ multiplex PCR; TCRdb stores just in-frame clones and leaves some out. The repertoire holds about 170,000 clones, with about four fifths as singletons. The sequence came from a man between 65 and 79 years old with active or convalescent COVID-19. The chain links TRBV18 to TRBJ2-5, with D perhaps TRBD2 (6 bases). The sample consisted of peripheral blood. The CDR3 region is CASSPQGRGPQETQYF. The CDR3 coding sequence is TGTGCCAGCTCACCACAGGGGCGGGGACCGCAAGAGACCCAGTACTTC.